Below are 26 T cell receptor beta chains sequenced from a single sample in a study of cytomegalovirus exposure and HLA in healthy donors (dated 2017 in TCRdb). The library was produced with the immunoSEQ multiplex PCR assay. A mixture of 60 forward primers for TCR Vbeta segments and 13 reverse primers for TCR Jbeta segments was used in the multiplex PCR. TCRdb's version of the immuneACCESS table is confined to in-frame rearrangements and falls short of the full clone set. An unresolved V gene accounts for under half of the shortfall where checked; the remainder is of unknown origin. A total of about 150,000 clones appear in this sample, approximately 84% of them only once. 6.5% to 9% of the sample belongs to the ten largest clones. The sequenced material came from PBMCs. Source of these receptors: a woman aged 40 to 49 in good health and CMV-seropositive.

V and J are TRBV10-1 and TRBJ1-1; a weak D match, TRBD1 (6 bases). This CDR3 is built from 15 residues. Germline V gene sequence: CDR1 WNHNN, CDR2 SYGVQD (reference sequence). V lost 8 bases and J 1 base, leaving 17 bases between the germline ends. The chain's CDR3 is CASPRGSGENTEAFF. DNA for the CDR3: TGCGCCAGCCCACGAGGGTCAGGGGAGAACACTGAAGCTTTCTTT.

The chain carries TRBV6-4 and TRBJ2-1; 8 bases are a match to TRBD2. Germline CDR1 and CDR2: MRHNA and SNTAGT. This CDR3 comprises 14 residues. Trimming took 4 bases from V and 5 from J; bases not matched to a gene: 4. The CDR3: CASSVSGGNNEQFF. The DNA of the CDR3 is TGTGCCAGCAGTGTGTCGGGGGGGAACAATGAGCAGTTCTTC.

The V and J genes are TRBV9 and TRBJ1-2; D is undetermined. Trimming pared 0 bases from V and 7 bases from J, leaving 7 bases between. Germline values: CDR1 SGDLS, CDR2 YYNGEE. The CDR3 has 12 residues. The CDR3 sequence is CASSVGGSGYTF. The CDR3 DNA reads as TGTGCCAGCAGCGTAGGCGGGAGTGGCTACACCTTC.

There are a few counts of this clone. The same CDR3 is also encoded by other DNA sequences in this sample. J is TRBJ2-7 and V is TRBV6-5, with D perhaps matching TRBD1 (5 bases). V shed 8 bases and J shed 7 bases, with 12 bases lying between them. CDR1 and CDR2 (germline): MNHEY, SVGAGI. There are 11 residues in the CDR3. DNA of the CDR3: TGTGCCAGCCAGGGCGTAGGTGAGCAGTACTTC. Encoded protein: CASQGVGEQYF.

The chain joins TRBV7-8 to TRBJ1-2, with a tentative D call TRBD1 (5 bases). This CDR3 region has 14 residues. The V end lost 5 bases, the J end lost 4 bases, and 14 bases lay between the germline ends. Germline assignment: CDR1 SGHVS and CDR2 FQNEAQ. The CDR3 is CASSEGIGAYGYTF. CDR3 bases: TGTGCCAGCAGCGAAGGGATTGGGGCCTATGGCTACACCTTC.

This clone has only a few counts. The genes are TRBV19 and TRBJ1-2; 8 nucleotides align to TRBD1. The CDR3 length is 13 residues. Germline V lookup: CDR1 LNHDA, CDR2 SQIVND (reference sequence). V trimming: 6 bases; J trimming: 1 base; junction bases outside the gene matches: 1. CDR3 DNA: TGTGCCAGTAGACAGGGGGGTAACTATGGCTACACCTTC. Protein product: CASRQGGNYGYTF.

As to this clone: A far larger clone is one base from this, pointing to a likely read error. This chain connects TRBV5-6 to TRBJ2-5, with a weak D call TRBD1 (6 bases). Per germline, CDR1 SGHDT and CDR2 YYEEEE. CDR3 length: 14 amino acids. With 4 bases removed from V and 5 bases from J, the gap between germline ends came to 15 bases. For the CDR3, the DNA is TGTGCCAGCAGCCTGACAGGCCTCGGGGAGACCCAGTACTTC. Translation: CASSLTGLGETQYF.

The V call is TRBV25-1, the J call TRBJ1-2, with a tentative D call TRBD1 (6 bases). This CDR3 has 12 residues. V lost 6 bases to trimming and J lost 8 bases, with 13 bases between them. Germline CDR1 is MGHDK and CDR2 is SYGVNS. CDR3 region: CASRGAVEGYTF. CDR3 DNA sequence: TGTGCCAGCAGGGGGGCAGTAGAGGGCTACACCTTC.

The gene calls are TRBV19 and TRBJ1-5; D may be TRBD1 (6 bases). Between the trimmed V and J ends, which lost 1 base and 6 bases, there was a span of 13 bases. CDR1 is LNHDA, CDR2 SQIVND, per germline (reference sequence). The CDR3 runs to 15 residues. For the CDR3, the DNA is TGTGCCAGTAGTATAGCACAGGGCGGTAGTCAGCCCCAGCATTTT. Translating gives CASSIAQGGSQPQHF.

The rearrangement joins TRBV7-3 to TRBJ2-3, with a possible D match to TRBD2 (7 bases). V gave up 5 bases and J gave up 5 bases, with 17 bases separating them. This CDR3 spans 15 amino acids. CDR1 is SGHTA, CDR2 FQGTGA, per germline. Here the CDR3 DNA reads TGTGCCAGCAGCCCCGCCGGGGGGCAGGGAGATACGCAGTATTTT. Protein product: CASSPAGGQGDTQYF.

The chain uses TRBV19 and TRBJ1-1, with TRBD1 matching 10 bases. The CDR3 has 16 amino acids. V was pared by 4 bases and J by 3 bases, with 8 bases of the junction left unmatched. From germline, CDR1 is LNHDA and CDR2 SQIVND (reference sequence). CDR3 DNA: TGTGCCAGTAGTACTCGCCGGGACAGGGGATACACTGAAGCTTTCTTT. Amino acids: CASSTRRDRGYTEAFF.

The V and J genes are TRBV19 and TRBJ1-2; 9 bases align to TRBD1. CDR1 LNHDA and CDR2 SQIVND come from the germline V gene (reference sequence). This CDR3 comprises 15 residues. The J segment lost 5 bases and the V segment lost 3 bases, leaving 7 bases of the junction unmatched. The CDR3 DNA sequence: TGTGCCAGTAGTATTTTACAGGGGGCTCGGTATGGCTACACCTTC. It encodes CASSILQGARYGYTF.

The V call is TRBV6-5, the J call TRBJ2-7; D might be TRBD1 (6 bases). Looked up from germline, CDR1 is MNHEY and CDR2 is SVGAGI. Trimming pared 3 bases from V and 3 bases from J, leaving 15 bases between. This CDR3 contains 15 residues. The CDR3 protein is CASSYSRDRHYEQYF. The CDR3 region has the DNA TGTGCCAGCAGTTATAGTCGAGACAGGCACTACGAGCAGTACTTC.

The chain has TRBV2 and TRBJ1-4; unclear D gene. There are 13 residues in the CDR3. Deletions cut 8 bases from V and 7 bases from J, with 14 bases between. CDR1 is SNHLY, CDR2 FYNNEI, per germline. CDR3 bases: TGTGCCAGCCTCGACTCGGCGGTTGAAAAACTGTTTTTT. Encoded protein: CASLDSAVEKLFF. Based on the CDR3 plus reference TRBV2 and TRBJ1-4, the full variable domain is EPEVTQTPSHQVTQMGQEVILRCVPISNHLYFYWYRQILGQKVEFLVSFYNNEISEKSEIFDDQFSVERPDGSNFTLKIRSTKLEDSAMYFCASLDSAVEKLFFGSGTQLSVL.

The genes are TRBV9 and TRBJ2-1; 12 positions agree with TRBD2. Per germline, CDR1 SGDLS and CDR2 YYNGEE. V lost 4 bases and J lost 7; bases outside the gene matches: 9. This CDR3 has 16 amino acids. The CDR3: CASSPLGLAGNNEQFF. In DNA, the CDR3 is TGTGCCAGCAGCCCTCTCGGACTAGCGGGGAATAATGAGCAGTTCTTC.

The chain has TRBV7-3 and TRBJ2-1; unclear D gene. V dropped 0 bases and J dropped 5 bases, with 2 bases sitting between them. Looked up from germline, CDR1 is SGHTA and CDR2 is FQGTGA. The CDR3 is 12 amino acids. As DNA, the CDR3 is TGTGCCAGCAGCTTAACTAACAATGAGCAGTTCTTC. It encodes CASSLTNNEQFF.

The chain combines TRBV30 with TRBJ2-7, with 9 bases that match TRBD1. V lost 3 bases, J lost 0 bases, and 15 bases stayed unmatched. The germline V gene encodes CDR1 GTSNPN and CDR2 SVGIG (reference sequence). This CDR3 has 18 residues. The CDR3: CAWSDHPLGTGSSYEQYF. The CDR3 DNA reads as TGTGCCTGGAGCGACCATCCCCTCGGGACAGGGAGCTCCTACGAGCAGTACTTC.

The chain links TRBV9 to TRBJ2-7; D is perhaps TRBD2 (6 bases). Trimming took off 2 bases at V and 10 bases at J, with 13 bases between the two ends. This CDR3 comprises 12 residues. Germline V gives CDR1 SGDLS, CDR2 YYNGEE. CDR3 loop: CASSVTGDVQYF. The CDR3 nucleotides read TGTGCCAGCAGCGTCACGGGGGACGTACAGTACTTC.

The chain recombines TRBV7-3 with TRBJ1-1, with a possible D match to TRBD1 (6 bases). The V gene's germline CDR1 is SGHTA and CDR2 FQGTGA. Between the trimmed V and J ends, which lost 4 bases and 4 bases, there was a span of 13 bases. The CDR3 runs to 14 residues. CDR3 DNA: TGTGCCAGCAGCTCGACTCAGGGGACCACTGAAGCTTTCTTT. This gives the protein CASSSTQGTTEAFF.

Comments on this clone: Other DNA sequences of this sample code for an identical CDR3. V usage is TRBV2 and J usage is TRBJ1-3; D is possibly TRBD1 (6 bases). Trimming cost V 7 bases and J 2 bases, with 15 bases left between them. CDR1 SNHLY and CDR2 FYNNEI come from the germline V gene. The CDR3 covers 15 residues. CDR3 bases: TGTGCCAGCACCGCAAGGGGGAATCCTGGAAACACCATATATTTT. It encodes CASTARGNPGNTIYF. The full variable domain, rest sourced from reference TRBV2 and TRBJ1-3, is EPEVTQTPSHQVTQMGQEVILRCVPISNHLYFYWYRQILGQKVEFLVSFYNNEISEKSEIFDDQFSVERPDGSNFTLKIRSTKLEDSAMYFCASTARGNPGNTIYFGEGSWLTVV.

The chain recombines TRBV9 with TRBJ1-1, with D hard to call. Trimming shortened V by 0 bases and J by 0 bases, and 9 bases separated the two germline ends. The germline V gene has CDR1 SGDLS and CDR2 YYNGEE. This CDR3 comprises 15 residues. Here the CDR3 reads CASSVDPGVNTEAFF. CDR3 DNA: TGTGCCAGCAGCGTAGACCCGGGTGTGAACACTGAAGCTTTCTTT.

The rearrangement links TRBV6-1 to TRBJ1-1; the D is unclear. CDR1 and CDR2 (germline): MNHNS, SASEGT. Trimming left V 8 bases short and J 7 bases short, with 14 bases between. This CDR3 has 12 residues. The CDR3 loop is CASAVGANEAFF. The CDR3 nucleotides are TGTGCCAGCGCCGTAGGAGCCAATGAAGCTTTCTTT.

The chain couples TRBV9 to TRBJ2-5; 8 bases match TRBD2. Germline values: CDR1 SGDLS, CDR2 YYNGEE. V was pared by 1 base and J by 5 bases, with 4 bases of the junction left unmatched. The CDR3 runs 14 residues. CDR3 sequence reads: CASSVSGGWETQYF. DNA of the CDR3: TGTGCCAGCAGCGTATCGGGGGGGTGGGAGACCCAGTACTTC.

The rearrangement joins TRBV7-6 to TRBJ2-2; tentative D call: TRBD2 (5 bases). The CDR3 totals 13 residues. The germline gives CDR1 SGHVS, CDR2 FNYEAQ. Trimming pared 6 bases from V and 7 bases from J, leaving 12 bases between. The CDR3 DNA is TGTGCCAGCAGGGGCAGCGGATACGGGGAGCTGTTTTTT. This sequence encodes CASRGSGYGELFF.

This chain connects TRBV29-1 to TRBJ2-7; a possible D gene is TRBD1 (6 bases). Germline V gene data show CDR1 as SQVTM and CDR2 as ANQGSEA. There are 12 residues in the CDR3. Trimming removed 4 bases at V and 2 bases at J, with 9 bases between. The CDR3 here is CSVGTEAYEQYF. In DNA form, the CDR3 reads TGCAGCGTTGGGACAGAAGCCTACGAGCAGTACTTC.

This chain joins TRBV7-2 and TRBJ2-7; no reliable D call. Germline-derived CDR1 and CDR2 are SGHTA and FQGNSA. The CDR3 runs to 14 residues. V lost 1 base and J lost 1, with 8 bases in between. The DNA for the CDR3 is TGTGCCAGCAGCTTAGATTCCCATTCCTACGAGCAGTACTTC. Its protein is CASSLDSHSYEQYF.